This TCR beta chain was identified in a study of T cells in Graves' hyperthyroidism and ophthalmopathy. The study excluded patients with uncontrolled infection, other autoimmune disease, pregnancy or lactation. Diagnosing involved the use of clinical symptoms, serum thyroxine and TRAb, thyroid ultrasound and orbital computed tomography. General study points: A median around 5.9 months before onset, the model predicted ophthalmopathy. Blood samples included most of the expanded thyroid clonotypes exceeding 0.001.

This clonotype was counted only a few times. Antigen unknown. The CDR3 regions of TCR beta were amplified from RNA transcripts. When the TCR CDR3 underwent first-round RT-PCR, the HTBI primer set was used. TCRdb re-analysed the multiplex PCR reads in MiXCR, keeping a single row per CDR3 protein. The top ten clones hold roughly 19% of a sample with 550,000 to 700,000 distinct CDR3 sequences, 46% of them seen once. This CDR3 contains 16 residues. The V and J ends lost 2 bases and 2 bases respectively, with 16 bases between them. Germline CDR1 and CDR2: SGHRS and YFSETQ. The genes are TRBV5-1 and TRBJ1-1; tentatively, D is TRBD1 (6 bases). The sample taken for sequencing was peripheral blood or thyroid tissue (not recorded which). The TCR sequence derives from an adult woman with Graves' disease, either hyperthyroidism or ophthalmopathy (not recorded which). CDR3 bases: TGCGCCAGCAGCTTAAATCTCCCGGGGGGCAACACTGAAGCTTTCTTT. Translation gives CASSLNLPGGNTEAFF.